The clone carrying this T cell receptor (beta chain) has a single count. Antigen: not known. Per the germline V gene, CDR1 is LNHDA and CDR2 is SQIVND (reference sequence). The junction had 0 bases not matched to a gene; V was cut back by 1 base and J by 4 bases. This CDR3 spans 14 amino acids. These data are taken from a study of shared clonotypes between healthy human individuals. Study overall: The cohort comprised a couple of women and a few men. Their ages spanned 18 to 49 years. Overall study findings and caveats: Sharing across four donors was highest in naive CD4 (roughly 5%) and lowest in memory CD8 (around 0.4%).

Everyone who donated was a Caucasian adult who lived in Nashville, Tennessee. CD4+ cell separation produced CD45RA+ naive and CD45RA-negative memory subsets. Produced via immunoSEQ multiplex PCR; TCRdb's table is partial and in-frame only. The table lists some 680,000 clones, roughly 72% of them singletons. The V gene is TRBV19, the J gene TRBJ2-5; 10 bases are shared with TRBD1. The source is a woman younger than 45 in good health. The sample taken for sequencing was memory CD4+ T cells sorted from blood. Sample subset: CD45RA-negative fraction. CDR3 in DNA: TGTGCCAGTAGTATAGGGACAGGGGGAGAGACCCAGTACTTC. As protein: CASSIGTGGETQYF.